The clone carrying this T cell receptor beta chain was seen only a few times. No antigen is known for it. Trimming removed 10 bases at V and 1 base at J, with 10 bases between. CDR1 and CDR2 from the germline V gene are LNHDA and SQIVND (reference sequence). The CDR3 is 12 residues long. The entry originates in a study of beta chain features in type 1 diabetes. Findings and limits, study-wide: The study found moderately but significantly shorter TCRB CDR3s in all four CD4+ subsets of Type 1 diabetes patients.

Every donor had blood drawn once into heparin, around 120 mL on average. The study reverse transcribed the entire isolated RNA, so it sequenced expressed TCRB transcripts. Assay: immunoSEQ multiplex PCR; the TCRdb copy retains only in-frame clones and omits some. Among under 250,000 clones, 9.5% to 13% were seen once, and the ten largest hold less than 1.5%. Material: central memory CD4+ T cells from blood. The chain uses TRBV19 and TRBJ1-2; the D gene is possibly TRBD1 (6 bases). The sequence came from a man aged 18 to 29 in good health. As DNA, the CDR3 is TGTGCCACCTACAGGGATAACTATGGCTACACCTTC. Residues: CATYRDNYGYTF.